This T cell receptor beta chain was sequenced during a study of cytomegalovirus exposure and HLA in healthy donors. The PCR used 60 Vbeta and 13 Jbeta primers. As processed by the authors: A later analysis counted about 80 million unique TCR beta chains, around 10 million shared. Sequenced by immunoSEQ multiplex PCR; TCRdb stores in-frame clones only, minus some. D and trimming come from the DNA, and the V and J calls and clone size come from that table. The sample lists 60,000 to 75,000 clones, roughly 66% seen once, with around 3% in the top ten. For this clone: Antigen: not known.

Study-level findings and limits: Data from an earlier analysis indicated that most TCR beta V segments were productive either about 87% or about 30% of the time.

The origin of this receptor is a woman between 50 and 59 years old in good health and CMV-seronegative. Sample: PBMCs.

The CDR3 reads CASAEGANWETQYF. DNA of the CDR3: TGTGCCAGCGCGGAGGGGGCTAACTGGGAGACCCAGTACTTC. This chain connects TRBV9 to TRBJ2-5, with D maybe TRBD1 (7 bases). The CDR3 is made up of 14 amino acids. Deletions cut 7 bases from V and 5 bases from J, with 18 bases between. CDR1 and CDR2 from the germline V gene are SGDLS and YYNGEE.